Shown below are 20 T cell receptor beta chains from a single sample sequenced in a study of T cells in Graves' hyperthyroidism and ophthalmopathy. It was RNA transcripts that yielded the amplified TCR beta CDR3 regions. TCR CDR3 underwent first-round RT-PCR with the HTBI primer set. TCRdb used MiXCR to reprocess the multiplex PCR reads, holding one entry per CDR3 protein. The profile covers approximately 370,000 distinct CDR3 sequences, with about 17% appearing a single time and 34% taken by the ten largest. The sequenced sample consisted of blood. The source is a woman aged 30 to 39 with Graves' hyperthyroidism that later progressed to Graves' ophthalmopathy.

This clonotype was counted ten times or more. This chain joins TRBV12-3 or TRBV12-4 and TRBJ2-2, with 7 bases identical to TRBD1. The CDR3 is 17 residues long. J was trimmed by 5 bases and V by 2 bases; bases with no gene match: 11. CDR3 coding DNA: TGTGCCAGCAGTTTAAATTTGGGTAGGGGGCGGACCGGGGAGCTGTTTTTT. Translated: CASSLNLGRGRTGELFF.

This sequence joins TRBV30 and TRBJ2-2; 7 bases are a match to TRBD1. The CDR3 is 20 residues long. Germline CDR1 GTSNPN, CDR2 SVGIG (reference sequence). V lost 1 base to trimming and J lost 5 bases; unmatched junction nucleotides: 22. The CDR3 DNA sequence: TGTGCCTGGAGTGCAAACGATGGACAGGTTCACGTAAGAGGGACCGGGGAGCTGTTTTTT. Its translation: CAWSANDGQVHVRGTGELFF.

This clonotype was seen repeatedly, ten times or more. The rearrangement joins TRBV20-1 to TRBJ1-6; unclear D gene. The CDR3 sequence is 15 residues long. CDR1 is DFQATT and CDR2 is SNEGSKA in the germline V gene (reference sequence). The V end lost 0 bases, the J end lost 5 bases, and 11 bases lay between the germline ends. The DNA for the CDR3 is TGCAGTGCTAGAGATCTTAACGGGAATAATTCACCCCTCCACTTT. It encodes CSARDLNGNNSPLHF.

This clonotype occurred many times. The chain is built from TRBV7-9 and TRBJ1-2, with D unresolved. Germline CDR1 is SEHNR and CDR2 is FQNEAQ (reference sequence). V was clipped by 1 base and J by 5 bases, with 14 bases between them. The CDR3 has 15 residues. The CDR3: CASSLEDSSGYGYTF. The CDR3 DNA sequence: TGTGCCAGCAGCTTAGAGGACTCCAGCGGTTATGGCTACACCTTC.

In its sample, this clonotype was seen many times. V usage is TRBV3-1 and J usage is TRBJ2-7; D may correspond to TRBD1 or TRBD2 (5 bases each). CDR3 size: 16 residues. Deletions cut 0 bases from V and 6 bases from J, with 18 bases between. Per the germline V gene, CDR1 is LGHDT and CDR2 is YNNKEL (reference sequence). CDR3 in DNA: TGTGCCAGCAGCCAAGATCCAGGGATCGGGGAAGTCGAGCAGTACTTC. Residues: CASSQDPGIGEVEQYF.

The chain links TRBV10-2 to TRBJ2-7, with 8 nucleotides matching TRBD2. Germline CDR1 reads WSHSY; CDR2 reads SAAADI. The V segment lost 0 bases and the J segment 4 bases; nucleotides outside the gene matches: 5. There are 15 residues in the CDR3. The CDR3 sequence: CASSESAGRGYEQYV. CDR3 in DNA: TGCGCCAGCAGTGAGTCCGCCGGGAGGGGATACGAGCAGTACGTC.

This clonotype has only a few counts. The J gene is TRBJ2-1, the V gene TRBV5-6, with 7 positions matching TRBD1. CDR3 length: 13 residues. Germline V gene lookup returns CDR1 SGHDT and CDR2 YYEEEE. Unmatched junction bases numbered 4, after V lost 7 bases and J lost 3 bases. CDR3 sequence reads: CASLGDSYNEQFF. The DNA for the CDR3 is TGTGCCAGCTTAGGGGACAGCTACAATGAGCAGTTCTTC.

The chain has TRBV12-3 or TRBV12-4 and TRBJ2-3; 12 bases are a match to TRBD2. CDR3 length: 15 residues. The V segment lost 6 bases and the J segment 3 bases; nucleotides outside the gene matches: 4. The CDR3 protein is CASRVGLAGTDTQYF. In DNA, the CDR3 is TGTGCCAGCAGGGTTGGACTAGCGGGGACAGATACGCAGTATTTT.

This clonotype was found many times. The rearrangement uses TRBV28 and TRBJ2-2, with D maybe TRBD2 (6 bases). V dropped 6 bases and J dropped 3 bases, with 20 bases sitting between them. Per the germline V gene, CDR1 is MDHEN and CDR2 is SYDVKM. The CDR3 covers 17 residues. The CDR3 DNA is TGTGCCAGCAGCCCCCTAGTCCCCTCGGGGGACACCGGGGAGCTGTTTTTT. Translating gives CASSPLVPSGDTGELFF.

As for this clonotype: This may come from a read error, since a much larger clone is one base off. This rearrangement joins TRBV5-5 to TRBJ1-2; D is perhaps TRBD1 (5 bases). This CDR3 is built from 13 residues. Germline assignment: CDR1 SGHKS and CDR2 YYEKEE (reference sequence). Written as DNA, the CDR3 is TGTGCCAGGAGCTTGGGGCAAGTTTATGGCTACACCTTC. Amino acids: CARSLGQVYGYTF.

There are many counts of this clonotype. The gene calls are TRBV6-1 and TRBJ2-4; D may be TRBD2 (6 bases). Germline CDR1 MNHNS, CDR2 SASEGT. V lost 7 bases, J lost 0 bases, and 16 bases lay in between. This CDR3 is 16 amino acids long. CDR3 nucleotides: TGTGCCAGCACAAACGGGCGGGGATTAGCCAAAAACATTCAGTACTTC. Translating it yields CASTNGRGLAKNIQYF.

This clonotype was counted many times. This chain uses TRBV6-4 with TRBJ2-1; 8 nucleotides match TRBD2. V shed 3 bases, J shed 0 bases, and the junction held 4 bases outside the gene matches. CDR3 length equals 16 residues. The germline V gene has CDR1 MRHNA and CDR2 SNTAGT. The CDR3 region has the DNA TGTGCCAGCAGTGAAAGCGGGACTAGCTCCTACAATGAGCAGTTCTTC. Protein: CASSESGTSSYNEQFF.

This clonotype was seen many times. The gene calls are TRBV19 and TRBJ2-6, with D possibly called TRBD1 or TRBD2 (5 bases each). The germline V and J ends were trimmed by 8 bases and 0 bases, with 20 bases remaining between them. Germline CDR1 reads LNHDA; CDR2 reads SQIVND (reference sequence). The CDR3 totals 18 residues. The CDR3 coding sequence is TGTGCCAGTTCGCACCATCCGGGACGGTACTCTGGGGCCAACGTCCTGACTTTC. This gives the protein CASSHHPGRYSGANVLTF.

In its sample, this clonotype was seen many times. The genes are TRBV11-2 and TRBJ2-3, with 10 bases identical to TRBD2. The ends lost 6 bases at V and 5 bases at J; junction bases unmatched: 11. This CDR3 is 16 amino acids long. CDR1 is SGHAT and CDR2 is FQNNGV in the germline V gene. The CDR3 loop reads CASRGGLAGELDTQYF. As DNA, the CDR3 is TGTGCCAGCAGGGGCGGGCTAGCGGGAGAGCTAGATACGCAGTATTTT.

In this sample, this clonotype turned up many times. The J gene is TRBJ1-5, the V gene TRBV6-1; no clear D gene. V was clipped by 2 bases and J by 7 bases, with 21 bases between them. The CDR3 length is 17 residues. Germline CDR1 reads MNHNS; CDR2 reads SASEGT. Here the CDR3 reads CASSEFYGRVQNQPQHF. CDR3 DNA: TGTGCCAGCAGTGAATTTTACGGTCGTGTGCAGAACCAGCCCCAGCATTTT.

The V and J genes are TRBV27 and TRBJ2-5, with 9 positions matching TRBD2. The germline V gene has CDR1 MNHEY and CDR2 SMNVEV (reference sequence). The CDR3 runs to 15 residues. Trimming took 1 base from V and 2 from J; bases not matched to a gene: 2. The CDR3 sequence: CASSLWLAGQETQYF. For the CDR3, the DNA is TGTGCCAGCAGTTTATGGCTAGCGGGGCAAGAGACCCAGTACTTC.

J is TRBJ2-3 and V is TRBV5-1; D is possibly TRBD2 (5 bases). Trimming removed 0 bases at V and 0 bases at J, with 11 bases between. The CDR3 loop spans 16 amino acids. Germline V gene data show CDR1 as SGHRS and CDR2 as YFSETQ. For the CDR3, the DNA is TGCGCCAGCAGCTTGGGAAGCGGTGGTAGCACAGATACGCAGTATTTT. Protein product: CASSLGSGGSTDTQYF.

This clonotype was counted at least ten times. This chain links TRBV27 with TRBJ2-1, with D perhaps given as TRBD1 or TRBD2 (7 bases each). This CDR3 is built from 13 residues. Germline assignment: CDR1 MNHEY and CDR2 SMNVEV (reference sequence). With 7 bases removed from V and 8 bases from J, the gap between germline ends came to 15 bases. The CDR3 DNA is TGTGCCAGCACCCGACAGGGAGGGCATGAGCAGTTCTTC. This codes for CASTRQGGHEQFF.

This clonotype came up many times. The V gene is TRBV6-2 or TRBV6-3, the J gene TRBJ1-1; D not resolved. Trimming removed 5 bases from V and 2 bases from J, with 15 bases in between. Germline V CDR1 and CDR2: MNHEY, SVGEGT. The CDR3 sequence is 15 residues long. The CDR3 bases are TGTGCCAGCAGTCAACCTGGCCACTTAAACACTGAAGCTTTCTTT. This encodes CASSQPGHLNTEAFF.

This sequence joins TRBV12-3 or TRBV12-4 and TRBJ2-5; tentative D call: TRBD1 (6 bases). The length of the CDR3 is 12 residues. V lost 5 bases and J 14 bases, leaving 18 bases between the germline ends. The CDR3 loop is CASSPGGAVQYF. The DNA of the CDR3 is TGTGCCAGCAGTCCTGGGGGCGCGGTCCAATACTTC.